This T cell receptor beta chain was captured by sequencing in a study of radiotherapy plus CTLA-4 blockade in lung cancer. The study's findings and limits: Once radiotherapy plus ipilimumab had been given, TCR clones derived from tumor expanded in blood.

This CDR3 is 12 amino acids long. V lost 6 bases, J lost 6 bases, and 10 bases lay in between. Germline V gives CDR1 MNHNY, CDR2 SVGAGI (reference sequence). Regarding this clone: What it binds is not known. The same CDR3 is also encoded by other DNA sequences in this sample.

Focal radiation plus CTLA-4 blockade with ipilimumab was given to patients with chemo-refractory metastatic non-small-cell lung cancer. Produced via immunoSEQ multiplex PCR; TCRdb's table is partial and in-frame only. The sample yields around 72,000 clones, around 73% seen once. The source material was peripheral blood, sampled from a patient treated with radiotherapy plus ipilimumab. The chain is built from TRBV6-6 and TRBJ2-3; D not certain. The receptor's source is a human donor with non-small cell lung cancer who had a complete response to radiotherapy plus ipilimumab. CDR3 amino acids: CASSPSTDTQYF. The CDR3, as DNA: TGTGCCAGCAGCCCTTCTACGGATACGCAGTATTTT.